This T cell receptor beta chain was found in a study of shared clonotypes between healthy human individuals. About this clone: Its cognate antigen is unknown.

Participating donors were healthy, HIV-negative adults free of recent acute infections or vaccinations. Donors, without exception, were Caucasian adults residing in Nashville, Tennessee. Overall study findings and caveats: Estimated clonotype richness was generally higher in naive than memory subsets. Represented genetic and exposure-history diversity was restricted by having few donors.

The repertoire was sequenced with immunoSEQ multiplex PCR; TCRdb's copy has only in-frame clones and lacks some. The table includes approximately 530,000 clones, around 96% detected once. This CDR3 spans 16 amino acids. Germline values: CDR1 WSHSY, CDR2 SAAADI. The trim removed 3 bases at V and 6 bases at J, leaving 12 bases unmatched. The sequence was collected from a woman under 40 in good health. The specimen sequenced was naive CD4+ T cells sorted from blood. Specified subset: CD45RA+ positively selected. V and J are TRBV10-2 and TRBJ2-7, with 9 positions matching TRBD2. In nucleotides, the CDR3 is TGCGCCAGCAGTGAACGTGGGGCTAGCGGGATCGGCGAGCAGTACTTC. Encoded protein: CASSERGASGIGEQYF.